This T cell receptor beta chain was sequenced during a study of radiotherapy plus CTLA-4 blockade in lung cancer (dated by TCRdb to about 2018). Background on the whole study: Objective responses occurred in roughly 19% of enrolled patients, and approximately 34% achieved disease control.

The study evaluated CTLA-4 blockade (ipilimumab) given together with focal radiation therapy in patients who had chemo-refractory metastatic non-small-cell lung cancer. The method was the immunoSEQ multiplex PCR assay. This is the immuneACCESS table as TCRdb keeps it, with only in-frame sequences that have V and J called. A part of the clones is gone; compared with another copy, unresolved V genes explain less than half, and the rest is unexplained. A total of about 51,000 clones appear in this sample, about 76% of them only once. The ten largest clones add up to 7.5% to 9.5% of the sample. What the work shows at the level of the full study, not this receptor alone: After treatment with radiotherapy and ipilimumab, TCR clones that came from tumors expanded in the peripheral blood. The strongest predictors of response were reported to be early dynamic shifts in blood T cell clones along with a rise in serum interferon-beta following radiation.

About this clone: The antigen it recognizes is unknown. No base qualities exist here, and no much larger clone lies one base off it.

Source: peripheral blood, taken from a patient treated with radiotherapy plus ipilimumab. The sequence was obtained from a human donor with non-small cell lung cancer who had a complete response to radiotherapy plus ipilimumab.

The CDR3 has the sequence CASSLRTRQGGQETQYF. The nucleotide sequence is TGTGCCAGCAGCCTAAGAACCAGACAGGGGGGACAAGAGACCCAGTACTTC. This chain is built from TRBV7-6 and TRBJ2-5; the junction holds 9 bases that match TRBD1. V and J are trimmed by 5 bases and 2 bases, and the gene matches miss 12 bases of the junction. From the cysteine through the phenylalanine, the CDR3 covers 17 amino acids. The only DNA kept is the CDR3, 51 bases in frame from the first base. Taken from the germline V gene, the CDR1 and CDR2 loops are SGHVS and FNYEAQ.